The 27 T cell receptor beta chains given below trace back to one sample, sequenced in a study of blood T cell repertoires in COVID-19. TCRdb's table, derived via immunoSEQ multiplex PCR, lists solely in-frame clones and lacks some. The sample contains about 180,000 clones, approximately 88% of which appear only once. Input material: peripheral blood. The receptors originated from a woman aged 40 to 50 with COVID-19, enrolled during active disease.

This rearrangement joins TRBV5-6 to TRBJ2-5, with D perhaps TRBD2 (7 bases). Trimming shortened V by 2 bases and J by 4 bases, and 12 bases separated the two germline ends. The CDR3 runs 14 residues. Germline values: CDR1 SGHDT, CDR2 YYEEEE. CDR3 DNA: TGTGCCAGCAGCTTATCCGGGGGGCCAGAGACCCAGTACTTC. Its protein product is CASSLSGGPETQYF.

The rearrangement joins TRBV7-9 to TRBJ1-2; D remains ambiguous. Trimming pared 0 bases from V and 6 bases from J, leaving 11 bases between. The CDR3 length is 14 residues. CDR1 is SEHNR, CDR2 FQNEAQ, per germline (reference sequence). The chain's CDR3 is CASSLAATLDGYTF. As DNA, the CDR3 is TGTGCCAGCAGCTTAGCGGCGACACTCGATGGCTACACCTTC.

The chain uses TRBV5-4 and TRBJ2-1; 10 positions match TRBD2. The CDR3 is 17 residues long. Germline V gives CDR1 SGHNT, CDR2 YYREEE (reference sequence). Germline trimming cut 0 bases from V and 4 bases from J; bases unmatched to any gene: 7. CDR3 sequence: CASSLGSAGGRYNEQFF. The CDR3 DNA reads as TGTGCCAGCAGCTTGGGATCAGCGGGGGGGCGGTACAATGAGCAGTTCTTC.

This clone showed up just once. This chain joins TRBV6-4 and TRBJ1-1; 9 bases fit TRBD1. The CDR3 is 17 amino acids. From germline, CDR1 is MRHNA and CDR2 SNTAGT. V was pared by 3 bases and J by 1 base, with 9 bases of the junction left unmatched. The CDR3 region has the DNA TGTGCCAGCAGTGATCACTTTAAGGACAGGGGGAACACTGAAGCTTTCTTT. It yields the protein CASSDHFKDRGNTEAFF.

Concerning this clone itself: An end of the junction does not agree with germline; a read error may underlie this. The chain links TRBV5-1 to TRBJ2-2; TRBD2 aligns across 9 bases. This CDR3 is built from 15 residues. CDR1 and CDR2 from the germline V gene are SGHRS and YFSETQ. The CDR3 sequence: CASSSGLADTGGLFF. In nucleotides, the CDR3 is TGCGCCAGCAGCTCGGGACTAGCCGACACCGGGGGGCTGTTTTTT.

A few counts support this clone. The V and J genes are TRBV6-1 and TRBJ2-4; tentatively, D is TRBD2 (5 bases). This CDR3 comprises 16 residues. V gave up 3 bases and J gave up 4 bases, with 16 bases separating them. Germline-derived CDR1 and CDR2 are MNHNS and SASEGT. Written as DNA, the CDR3 is TGTGCCAGCAGTGAGTCCCTCGGGAACTATAAAAACATTCAGTACTTC. It yields the protein CASSESLGNYKNIQYF.

The chain carries TRBV19 and TRBJ1-5; 11 positions agree with TRBD1. Germline trimming cut 4 bases from V and 4 bases from J; bases unmatched to any gene: 9. This CDR3 contains 17 residues. Germline V CDR1 and CDR2: LNHDA, SQIVND (reference sequence). CDR3 nucleotide sequence: TGTGCCAGTAGTAAAGGACAGGGGGCGCGGTTTAATCAGCCCCAGCATTTT. Translating gives CASSKGQGARFNQPQHF.

V gene TRBV3-1 (or the pseudogene TRBV3-2) combines with J gene TRBJ1-1; maybe TRBD1 (6 bases). CDR3 length: 17 residues. Trimming cost V 4 bases and J 4 bases, with 22 bases left between them. Per the germline V gene, CDR1 is LGHDT and CDR2 is YNNKEL (reference sequence). The CDR3 sequence is CASSPRDMSYKGTEAFF. The CDR3 nucleotides read TGTGCCAGCAGCCCCCGGGACATGTCATATAAAGGCACTGAAGCTTTCTTT.

The chain has TRBV5-1 and TRBJ2-2, with 8 nucleotides matching TRBD2. The CDR3 covers 14 residues. V shed 7 bases and J 1 base; nucleotides not matched to a gene: 3. Per the germline V gene, CDR1 is SGHRS and CDR2 is YFSETQ. The CDR3 region is CASEGLGNTGELFF. The CDR3 nucleotides read TGCGCCAGCGAGGGACTAGGGAACACCGGGGAGCTGTTTTTT. Supplemented by reference TRBV5-1 and TRBJ2-2, the full variable domain reads KAGVTQTPRYLIKTRGQQVTLSCSPISGHRSVSWYQQTPGQGLQFLFEYFSETQRNKGNFPGRFSGRQFSNSRSEMNVSTLELGDSALYLCASEGLGNTGELFFGEGSRLTVL.

The rearrangement uses TRBV11-2 and TRBJ1-1; 10 nucleotides agree with TRBD1. Unmatched junction bases numbered 9, after V lost 7 bases and J lost 1 base. Germline lookup yields CDR1 SGHAT and CDR2 FQNNGV. This CDR3 has 16 amino acids. Here the CDR3 reads CASIDRGQGKNTEAFF. In nucleotides, the CDR3 is TGTGCCAGCATCGACAGGGGACAGGGGAAGAACACTGAAGCTTTCTTT.

This clone has only one observation. Here the CDR3 DNA reads TGTGCCAGCAGCCAAGTGACAGGGGTCGGGGGCTACACCTTC. Its translation is CASSQVTGVGGYTF. J is TRBJ1-2 and V is TRBV3-1 (or the pseudogene TRBV3-2); 8 nucleotides line up with TRBD1. The trim removed 1 base at V and 8 bases at J, leaving 6 bases unmatched. This CDR3 is 14 amino acids long. Germline-derived CDR1 and CDR2 are LGHDT and YNNKEL (reference sequence).

The chain is built from TRBV9 and TRBJ2-3, with TRBD2 identical over 14 bases. The germline gives CDR1 SGDLS, CDR2 YYNGEE. V dropped 4 bases and J dropped 2; count of bases not matched to a gene: 12. The CDR3 contains 19 residues. The CDR3 spells CASSTGTGTSGSITDTQYF. The CDR3 coding sequence is TGTGCCAGCAGCACCGGGACCGGGACTAGCGGGAGCATCACAGATACGCAGTATTTT. The full variable domain, with the rest looked up from reference TRBV9 and TRBJ2-3, is DSGVTQTPKHLITATGQRVTLRCSPRSGDLSVYWYQQSLDQGLQFLIQYYNGEERAKGNILERFSAQQFPDLHSELNLSSLELGDSALYFCASSTGTGTSGSITDTQYFGPGTRLTVL.

This clone was recorded a few times. The chain has TRBV10-1 and TRBJ2-2; a possible D gene is TRBD1 (6 bases). This CDR3 is built from 14 residues. With 3 bases removed from V and 4 bases from J, the gap between germline ends came to 9 bases. Germline loops: CDR1 WNHNN, CDR2 SYGVQD (reference sequence). As DNA, the CDR3 is TGCGCCAGCAGTGATGACAGGACCACCGGGGAGCTGTTTTTT. Translation: CASSDDRTTGELFF.

The CDR3: CASSLTADNSPLHF. The DNA of the CDR3 is TGTGCCAGCAGCCTGACAGCTGATAATTCACCCCTCCACTTT. The chain couples TRBV3-1 (or the pseudogene TRBV3-2) to TRBJ1-6; D perhaps matches TRBD1 (5 bases). Trimming removed 4 bases at V and 5 bases at J, with 9 bases between. Germline CDR1 is LGHDT and CDR2 is YNNKEL (reference sequence). The CDR3 spans 14 residues.

J is TRBJ1-2 and V is TRBV6-6; TRBD1 is a possible D gene (5 bases). Germline V gives CDR1 MNHNY, CDR2 SVGAGI (reference sequence). V dropped 7 bases and J dropped 2 bases, with 14 bases sitting between them. The length of the CDR3 is 14 residues. The CDR3 nucleotides read TGTGCCAGCACCCTCGCTAGGGGAAACTATGGCTACACCTTC. Encoded protein: CASTLARGNYGYTF.

The chain employs TRBV28 and TRBJ1-5; 8 nucleotides match TRBD1. This CDR3 has 18 amino acids. Trimming removed 5 bases from V and 2 bases from J; junction bases left unmatched: 14. Per the germline V gene, CDR1 is MDHEN and CDR2 is SYDVKM. The CDR3 DNA reads TGTGCCAGCAGTAAACATGGACAGGGTGTTGACGGCAATCAGCCCCAGCATTTT. Protein sequence: CASSKHGQGVDGNQPQHF.

CDR3 residues: CASSRHRTIYEQYF. The CDR3 DNA reads as TGTGCCAGCAGCCGACACAGGACCATCTACGAGCAGTACTTC. V is TRBV14 and J is TRBJ2-7; D is possibly TRBD1 (5 bases). The V end was cut by 4 bases, the J end by 3 bases, with 13 bases between. Looked up from germline, CDR1 is SGHDN and CDR2 is FVKESK. CDR3 length equals 14 residues.

The sample holds a few counts of this clone. The chain has TRBV7-2 and TRBJ1-5; no definite D call. The CDR3 covers 13 residues. Germline V gene lookup returns CDR1 SGHTA and CDR2 FQGNSA. The V gene lost 1 base and the J gene lost 9 bases, with 10 bases spanning the gap. For the CDR3, the DNA is TGTGCCAGCAGCTTAGGTAACGGTATGCCCCAGCATTTT. It specifies CASSLGNGMPQHF.

Here the CDR3 DNA reads TGTGCCAGCAGCCAAGATTTCAGGACAGGAGGTGGCTACACCTTC. Its translation is CASSQDFRTGGGYTF. The chain links TRBV3-1 (or the pseudogene TRBV3-2) to TRBJ1-2; TRBD1 agrees at 7 bases. Germline loops: CDR1 LGHDT, CDR2 YNNKEL (reference sequence). The J segment lost 7 bases and the V segment lost 0 bases, leaving 8 bases of the junction unmatched. This CDR3 has 15 amino acids.

This clone was seen a few times. The CDR3 DNA follows: TGTGCCAGCAGCTTAGCGGGCAGGACAGGTACTAATGGAGAGACCCAGTACTTC. Protein: CASSLAGRTGTNGETQYF. This chain links TRBV7-9 with TRBJ2-5; 7 bases are a match to TRBD1. V shed 0 bases, J shed 4 bases, and the junction held 14 bases outside the gene matches. The CDR3 sequence is 18 residues long. CDR1 is SEHNR and CDR2 is FQNEAQ in the germline V gene (reference sequence).

CDR3: CASSFSGRGGRLDEQYF. The CDR3 bases are TGCGCCAGCAGCTTCTCCGGGAGGGGCGGGAGGCTCGACGAGCAGTACTTC. The chain combines TRBV5-1 with TRBJ2-7; 8 positions agree with TRBD2. The length of the CDR3 is 17 residues. From germline, CDR1 is SGHRS and CDR2 YFSETQ. V shed 2 bases and J 5 bases; nucleotides not matched to a gene: 15.

This chain links TRBV27 with TRBJ1-1; 9 bases are shared with TRBD1. Trimming took 2 bases from V and 6 from J; bases not matched to a gene: 10. Germline CDR1 MNHEY, CDR2 SMNVEV (reference sequence). This CDR3 comprises 16 residues. The CDR3 DNA reads as TGTGCCAGCAGTTTAAGGAGGGGACAGGGACGGCCTGAAGCTTTCTTT. Protein sequence: CASSLRRGQGRPEAFF.

In its sample, this clone was seen a few times. This rearrangement joins TRBV14 to TRBJ1-2, with a weak D call TRBD1 (5 bases). V lost 2 bases and J 3 bases, leaving 16 bases between the germline ends. Per germline, CDR1 SGHDN and CDR2 FVKESK. The CDR3 extends over 16 amino acids. The CDR3 spells CASSQRARGHDYGYTF. As DNA, the CDR3 is TGTGCCAGCAGCCAAAGGGCGCGGGGCCATGACTATGGCTACACCTTC.

The rearrangement uses TRBV6-1 and TRBJ2-7; 7 bases match TRBD2. In germline, CDR1 is MNHNS, CDR2 SASEGT. The CDR3 has 14 residues. With 0 bases clipped from V and 3 bases from J, the junction kept 2 bases outside the gene matches. The CDR3 spells CASSEAGGVYEQYF. Here the CDR3 DNA reads TGTGCCAGCAGTGAAGCGGGGGGGGTCTACGAGCAGTACTTC.

The chain joins TRBV13 to TRBJ2-3, with 8 nucleotides matching TRBD2. Germline assignment: CDR1 PRHDT and CDR2 FYEKMQ (reference sequence). CDR3 length: 17 residues. The V and J ends lost 5 bases and 1 base, in that order; junction bases with no gene match: 11. The CDR3 DNA follows: TGTGCCAGCAGCCTTAGGACCAGCGGGGGCCGCACAGATACGCAGTATTTT. As protein: CASSLRTSGGRTDTQYF.

V gene TRBV6-5 combines with J gene TRBJ2-1, with TRBD2 as a possible D gene (5 bases). The CDR3 spans 15 residues. In germline, CDR1 is MNHEY, CDR2 SVGAGI. Trimming pared 7 bases from V and 1 base from J, leaving 14 bases between. DNA for the CDR3: TGTGCCAGCAAGCCCGGACTTTCTTCCTACAATGAGCAGTTCTTC. Translation gives CASKPGLSSYNEQFF.

This clone occurred once. V gene TRBV15 combines with J gene TRBJ2-3; a weak D match, TRBD2 (6 bases). The CDR3 length is 16 residues. V lost 0 bases and J 1 base, leaving 11 bases between the germline ends. The germline V gene has CDR1 LNHNV and CDR2 YYDKDF (reference sequence). The CDR3 DNA is TGTGCCACCAGCAGAGATCGGGGCGGGGGCACAGATACGCAGTATTTT. Translating gives CATSRDRGGGTDTQYF.